This TCR beta chain appears in the sequencing data of a study of control samples from healthy donors and cancer patients. Generated by immunoSEQ multiplex PCR, the TCRdb table keeps only in-frame clones and is missing some. The table includes some 120,000 clones, around 87% detected once. The CDR3 runs 14 residues. Germline V CDR1 and CDR2: MDHEN, SYDVKM. The ends lost 8 bases at V and 4 bases at J; junction bases unmatched: 9. The chain links TRBV28 to TRBJ1-2; 8 bases map to TRBD1. Sequenced material: blood. This clonotype was sampled from a man aged 60 to 75 in good health. The CDR3 region has the DNA TGTGCCAGCGGGAGAGGGGACAGGAGCTATGGCTACACCTTC. Translation gives CASGRGDRSYGYTF.